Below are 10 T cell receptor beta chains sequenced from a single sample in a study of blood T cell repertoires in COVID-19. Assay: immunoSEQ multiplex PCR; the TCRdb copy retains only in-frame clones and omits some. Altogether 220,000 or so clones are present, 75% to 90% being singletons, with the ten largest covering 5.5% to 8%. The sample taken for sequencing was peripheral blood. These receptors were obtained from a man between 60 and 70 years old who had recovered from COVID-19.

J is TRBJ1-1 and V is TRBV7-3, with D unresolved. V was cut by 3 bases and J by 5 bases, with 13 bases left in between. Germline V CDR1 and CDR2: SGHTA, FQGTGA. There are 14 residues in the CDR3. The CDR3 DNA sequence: TGTGCCAGCAGCTTCACCGGGGTTGGGACTGAAGCTTTCTTT. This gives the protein CASSFTGVGTEAFF.

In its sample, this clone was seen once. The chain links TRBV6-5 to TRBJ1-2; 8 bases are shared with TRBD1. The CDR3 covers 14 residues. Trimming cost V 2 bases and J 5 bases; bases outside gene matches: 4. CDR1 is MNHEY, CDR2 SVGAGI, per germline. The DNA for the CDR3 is TGTGCCAGCAGTTACAAGGGACAGGCATATGGCTACACCTTC. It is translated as CASSYKGQAYGYTF.

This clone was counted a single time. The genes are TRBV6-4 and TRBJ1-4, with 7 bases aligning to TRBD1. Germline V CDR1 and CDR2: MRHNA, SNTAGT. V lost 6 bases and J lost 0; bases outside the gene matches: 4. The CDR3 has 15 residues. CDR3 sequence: CASRGQTATNEKLFF. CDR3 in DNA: TGTGCCAGCAGGGGACAGACTGCAACTAATGAAAAACTGTTTTTT.

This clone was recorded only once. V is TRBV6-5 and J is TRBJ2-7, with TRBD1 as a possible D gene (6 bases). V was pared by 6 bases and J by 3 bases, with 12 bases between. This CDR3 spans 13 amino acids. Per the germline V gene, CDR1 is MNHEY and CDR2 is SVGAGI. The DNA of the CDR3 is TGTGCCAGCAGGGGGGACAAGCTCTACGAGCAGTACTTC. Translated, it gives CASRGDKLYEQYF.

In nucleotides, the CDR3 is TGTGCCAGCAGCTCAGCCCGAGGACTAGCGGTCCTGTGGGAGACCCAGTACTTC. Encoded protein: CASSSARGLAVLWETQYF. V gene TRBV5-4 combines with J gene TRBJ2-5, with 10 bases lining up with TRBD2. Germline V gene data show CDR1 as SGHNT and CDR2 as YYREEE (reference sequence). This CDR3 spans 18 amino acids. After removal of 3 bases from V and 5 bases from J, the junction contained 16 bases not matched to a gene.

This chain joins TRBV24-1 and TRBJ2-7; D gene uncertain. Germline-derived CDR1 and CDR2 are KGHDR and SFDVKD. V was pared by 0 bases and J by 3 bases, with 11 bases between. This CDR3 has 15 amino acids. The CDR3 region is CATSDLVRIFYEQYF. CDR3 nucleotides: TGTGCCACCAGTGATTTGGTCAGAATTTTCTACGAGCAGTACTTC.

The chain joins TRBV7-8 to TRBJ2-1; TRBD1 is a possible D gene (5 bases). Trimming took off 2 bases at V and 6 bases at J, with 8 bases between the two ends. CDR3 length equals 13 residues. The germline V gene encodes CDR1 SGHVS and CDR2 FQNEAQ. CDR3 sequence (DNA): TGTGCCAGCAGCTTAACGACAGCCAATGAGCAGTTCTTC. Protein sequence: CASSLTTANEQFF.

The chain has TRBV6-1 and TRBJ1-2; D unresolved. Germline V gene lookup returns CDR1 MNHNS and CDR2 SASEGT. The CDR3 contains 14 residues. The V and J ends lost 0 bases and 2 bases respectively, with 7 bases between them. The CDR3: CASSEASENYGYTF. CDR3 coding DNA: TGTGCCAGCAGTGAAGCCTCGGAGAACTATGGCTACACCTTC.

The CDR3 spells CASQLRDRNLYGYTF. DNA of the CDR3: TGTGCCAGTCAACTCCGGGACAGGAATCTCTATGGCTACACCTTC. The V call is TRBV19, the J call TRBJ1-2; 8 positions agree with TRBD1. The J segment lost 4 bases and the V segment lost 8 bases, leaving 12 bases of the junction unmatched. CDR3 length: 15 residues. From germline, CDR1 is LNHDA and CDR2 SQIVND (reference sequence).

CDR3 loop: CSVGTGVGEQYF. The DNA of the CDR3 is TGCAGCGTTGGGACAGGGGTTGGCGAGCAGTACTTC. The chain joins TRBV29-1 to TRBJ2-7, with 9 nucleotides matching TRBD1. J was trimmed by 6 bases and V by 4 bases; bases with no gene match: 4. Per the germline V gene, CDR1 is SQVTM and CDR2 is ANQGSEA. The CDR3 runs to 12 residues.